The next 29 T cell receptor beta chains were all read from a single sample in a study of CD8 T cells in ankylosing spondylitis (TCRdb year 2017). Library construction relied on 5' RACE. Instrument used: Illumina HiSeq 2500. TCRdb passed the public sequencing reads through fastp at Q25 and MiXCR, retaining productive beta sequences. Rows merge per CDR3 protein into single entries with the most common DNA and genes. The sample table lists a few hundred thousand distinct CDR3 sequences, 11% of them with a count of one. Jointly, the top ten make up more than 7% of the sample. The sequenced material came from blood, either unsorted or a sorted T cell fraction (not recorded which). The origin of the receptors is a female donor with ankylosing spondylitis or in good health (not recorded which).

The chain is built from TRBV15 and TRBJ1-6; 10 nucleotides align to TRBD1. Trimming took 5 bases from V and 6 from J; bases not matched to a gene: 7. CDR1 LNHNV and CDR2 YYDKDF come from the germline V gene (reference sequence). This CDR3 has 16 amino acids. CDR3 in amino acids: CATSPGQGRGNSPLHF. As DNA, the CDR3 is TGTGCCACCAGCCCGGGACAGGGGAGAGGTAATTCACCCCTCCACTTT.

J is TRBJ2-3 and V is TRBV27, with D hard to call. The CDR3 consists of 17 residues. Germline CDR1 is MNHEY and CDR2 is SMNVEV (reference sequence). Trimming took 5 bases from V and 2 from J, leaving 20 bases between them. CDR3 sequence (DNA): TGTGCCAGCAGTCCATTACGTACTCCCATAATCACAGATACGCAGTATTTT. Translation gives CASSPLRTPIITDTQYF.

This clonotype was seen repeatedly, ten times or more. The chain employs TRBV18 and TRBJ2-6, with D possibly matching TRBD2 (5 bases). Trimming took 3 bases from V and 1 from J, leaving 13 bases between them. The CDR3 spans 17 residues. CDR1 and CDR2 from the germline V gene are KGHSH and LQKENI. The CDR3 reads CASSPLPAGSGANVLTF. The CDR3 nucleotides read TGTGCCAGCTCACCCCTCCCTGCGGGTTCTGGGGCCAACGTCCTGACTTTC.

A few counts support this clonotype. Mismatch with germline at one junction end may stem from a read error. The chain carries TRBV20-1 and TRBJ1-5, with 10 bases identical to TRBD1. Germline CDR1 reads DFQATT; CDR2 reads SNEGSKA (reference sequence). This CDR3 comprises 16 residues. The CDR3 DNA reads TGCTGTGCTACGAATGCTGGGACAGGGGATTATCAGCCCCAGCATTTT. Its translation is CCATNAGTGDYQPQHF.

This clonotype appeared a few times. V gene TRBV4-2 combines with J gene TRBJ1-5; 11 bases are shared with TRBD1. Germline V gene sequence: CDR1 LGHNA, CDR2 YNFKEQ. The CDR3 runs 16 residues. The trim removed 1 base at V and 7 bases at J, leaving 6 bases unmatched. The CDR3 loop is CASSQGGQGATQPQHF. CDR3 DNA sequence: TGTGCCAGCAGCCAAGGAGGACAGGGGGCGACCCAGCCCCAGCATTTT.

This clonotype came up a few times. The chain joins TRBV7-8 to TRBJ2-2; 7 bases align to TRBD1. CDR3 length equals 17 residues. The germline V gene has CDR1 SGHVS and CDR2 FQNEAQ. V trimming: 3 bases; J trimming: 6 bases; junction bases outside the gene matches: 13. The CDR3 here is CASSLRWLGTGAGELFF. In nucleotides, the CDR3 is TGTGCCAGCAGCTTGCGGTGGCTGGGTACAGGGGCCGGGGAGCTGTTTTTT.

This clonotype was counted between two and nine times. The chain employs TRBV3-1 and TRBJ1-1; D unresolved. This CDR3 contains 15 residues. Germline V lookup: CDR1 LGHDT, CDR2 YNNKEL (reference sequence). V lost 6 bases, J lost 5 bases, and 19 bases lay in between. The CDR3 spells CASRHNDLYSTEAFF. DNA for the CDR3: TGTGCCAGCAGACACAATGACCTGTATTCGACTGAAGCTTTCTTT.

The V call is TRBV20-1, the J call TRBJ2-7; 9 bases map to TRBD1. J gave up 5 bases and V 2 bases, and 7 bases lay outside the gene matches. The CDR3 consists of 14 residues. Looked up from germline, CDR1 is DFQATT and CDR2 is SNEGSKA (reference sequence). DNA for the CDR3: TGCAGTGCTAGATCGGGACAGGGTTCCCACGAGCAGTACTTC. Protein: CSARSGQGSHEQYF.

In this sample, this clonotype turned up many times. V usage is TRBV7-2 and J usage is TRBJ1-2; TRBD1 might be the D (6 bases). In germline, CDR1 is SGHTA, CDR2 FQGNSA. The V and J ends lost 3 bases and 8 bases respectively, with 16 bases between them. The CDR3 runs to 14 residues. CDR3 sequence reads: CASSFRDTVGGYTF. The CDR3 coding sequence is TGTGCCAGCAGCTTTCGGGACACCGTAGGGGGCTACACCTTC. Supplemented by reference TRBV7-2 and TRBJ1-2, the full variable domain reads GAGVSQSPSNKVTEKGKDVELRCDPISGHTALYWYRQSLGQGLEFLIYFQGNSAPDKSGLPSDRFSAERTGGSVSTLTIQRTQQEDSAVYLCASSFRDTVGGYTFGSGTRLTVV.

This clonotype was observed many times. The chain recombines TRBV4-3 with TRBJ2-1; TRBD2 agrees at 11 bases. The J segment lost 4 bases and the V segment lost 2 bases, leaving 1 base of the junction unmatched. The germline CDR1 and CDR2 sequences are LGHNA and YSLEER. The CDR3 runs 15 residues. The CDR3 sequence: CASSQSSGRYNEQFF. The CDR3 nucleotides are TGCGCCAGCAGCCAATCTAGCGGGAGGTACAATGAGCAGTTCTTC.

This clonotype has a handful of counts. The chain joins TRBV5-1 to TRBJ2-7; D may be TRBD1 or TRBD2 (5 bases each). Germline-derived CDR1 and CDR2 are SGHRS and YFSETQ. The CDR3 length is 13 residues. V dropped 5 bases and J dropped 2 bases, with 11 bases sitting between them. CDR3 nucleotides: TGCGCCAGCAGGAGGGGTGACACCTACGAGCAGTACTTC. Translated, it gives CASRRGDTYEQYF.

This clonotype was observed a few times. The V and J genes are TRBV4-1 and TRBJ1-3; D might be TRBD1 (6 bases). CDR1 is MGHRA and CDR2 is YSYEKL in the germline V gene. V lost 1 base and J 3 bases, leaving 13 bases between the germline ends. The length of the CDR3 is 16 residues. CDR3 bases: TGCGCCAGCAGCCAAGTGGGGGGCTCTGGTGGAAACACCATATATTTT. Residues: CASSQVGGSGGNTIYF.

This clonotype was recorded at least ten times. The J gene is TRBJ2-5, the V gene TRBV6-1, with 10 bases identical to TRBD2. Per the germline V gene, CDR1 is MNHNS and CDR2 is SASEGT. The CDR3 spans 19 residues. Germline trimming cut 2 bases from V and 0 bases from J; bases unmatched to any gene: 12. CDR3 sequence reads: CASSENGIGLAAHQETQYF. In DNA form, the CDR3 reads TGTGCCAGCAGTGAAAACGGGATAGGACTAGCGGCGCACCAAGAGACCCAGTACTTC.

The sample holds many counts of this clonotype. The chain couples TRBV6-2 or TRBV6-3 to TRBJ2-2; TRBD2 agrees at 9 bases. The CDR3 is made up of 17 amino acids. The germline CDR1 and CDR2 sequences are MNHEY and SVGEGT. V shed 6 bases, J shed 2 bases, and the junction held 10 bases outside the gene matches. The chain's CDR3 is CASSKLLAGLNTGELFF. As DNA, the CDR3 is TGTGCCAGCAGCAAACTACTAGCGGGCCTTAACACCGGGGAGCTGTTTTTT.

This clonotype showed up many times. The chain links TRBV25-1 to TRBJ2-1; 8 positions match TRBD2. CDR3 length equals 14 residues. After removal of 5 bases from V and 8 bases from J, the junction contained 8 bases not matched to a gene. Germline CDR1 is MGHDK and CDR2 is SYGVNS. The CDR3 nucleotides are TGTGCCAGCAGTATCCAGCGGGAGAGGGATGAGCAGTTCTTC. Amino acid sequence: CASSIQRERDEQFF.

There are a few counts of this clonotype. The chain couples TRBV7-2 to TRBJ2-7; D ambiguous. The V gene lost 6 bases and the J gene lost 7 bases, with 22 bases spanning the gap. CDR1 and CDR2 (germline): SGHTA, FQGNSA. The CDR3 contains 15 residues. Here the CDR3 reads CASRSDPRSIGEQYF. The CDR3 nucleotides read TGTGCCAGCAGGTCCGACCCCCGCTCAATAGGTGAGCAGTACTTC.

The table lists this clonotype with many counts. The rearrangement links TRBV12-3 or TRBV12-4 to TRBJ2-1; D possibly corresponds to TRBD1 (5 bases). This CDR3 comprises 12 residues. V dropped 4 bases and J dropped 9 bases, with 10 bases sitting between them. CDR3 region: CASSSVRGEQFF. DNA of the CDR3: TGTGCCAGCAGTTCCGTTAGGGGTGAGCAGTTCTTC.

This clonotype has at least ten counts. The V gene is TRBV6-1, the J gene TRBJ1-1, with TRBD1 matching over 7 bases. The ends lost 6 bases at V and 2 bases at J; junction bases unmatched: 6. This CDR3 region has 14 residues. The V gene's germline CDR1 is MNHNS and CDR2 SASEGT. The CDR3 loop is CASRETGINTEAFF. CDR3 bases: TGTGCCAGCAGGGAGACAGGGATAAACACTGAAGCTTTCTTT.

This sequence joins TRBV3-1 and TRBJ1-2; no definite D call. The CDR3 consists of 15 residues. With 0 bases removed from V and 6 bases from J, the gap between germline ends came to 14 bases. Germline V gene lookup returns CDR1 LGHDT and CDR2 YNNKEL (reference sequence). DNA for the CDR3: TGTGCCAGCAGCCAAGACCAAGGTTTCATTCATGGCTACACCTTC. It is translated as CASSQDQGFIHGYTF. The whole variable domain, filled in from reference TRBV3-1 and TRBJ1-2, reads DTAVSQTPKYLVTQMGNDKSIKCEQNLGHDTMYWYKQDSKKFLKIMFSYNNKELIINETVPNRFSPKSPDKAHLNLHINSLELGDSAVYFCASSQDQGFIHGYTFGSGTRLTVV.

This clonotype was recorded at least ten times. The rearrangement links TRBV20-1 to TRBJ2-7; D gene unclear. This CDR3 has 12 residues. Trimming left V 5 bases short and J 3 bases short, with 11 bases between. CDR1 DFQATT and CDR2 SNEGSKA come from the germline V gene (reference sequence). The CDR3 DNA sequence: TGCAGTGCTGTCGACGACCACTACGAGCAGTACTTC. This translates into CSAVDDHYEQYF.

The chain employs TRBV28 and TRBJ2-7; D is uncertain. This CDR3 spans 16 amino acids. Trimming removed 5 bases from V and 1 base from J, with 18 bases in between. Germline lookup yields CDR1 MDHEN and CDR2 SYDVKM. CDR3 sequence (DNA): TGTGCCAGCAGTCTTCCCCCCAAGGGATGGTCCTACGAGCAGTACTTC. It is translated as CASSLPPKGWSYEQYF.

This chain uses TRBV20-1 with TRBJ1-2; 12 bases line up with TRBD1. The germline gives CDR1 DFQATT, CDR2 SNEGSKA (reference sequence). CDR3 length equals 16 residues. Germline trimming cut 5 bases from V and 6 bases from J; bases unmatched to any gene: 13. The CDR3 DNA reads TGCAGTGCTGAAAGATACGGGACAGGGGGCGCCGATGGCTACACCTTC. Translation: CSAERYGTGGADGYTF.

In this sample, this clonotype turned up many times. This chain's CDR3 is CATSRDAAVGLAGPIHQNTGELFF. The CDR3 DNA sequence: TGTGCCACCAGCAGAGATGCAGCCGTCGGACTAGCGGGGCCCATACATCAGAACACCGGGGAGCTGTTTTTT. The V and J genes are TRBV15 and TRBJ2-2, with 12 bases aligning to TRBD2. J gave up 1 base and V 0 bases, and 21 bases lay outside the gene matches. The CDR3 sequence is 24 residues long. Germline CDR1 and CDR2: LNHNV and YYDKDF (reference sequence).

This clonotype was observed many times. The rearrangement uses TRBV25-1 and TRBJ2-3, with TRBD2 identical over 7 bases. The CDR3 spans 15 residues. CDR1 and CDR2 (germline): MGHDK, SYGVNS. The V and J ends lost 6 bases and 3 bases, in that order; junction bases with no gene match: 9. CDR3 nucleotides: TGTGCCAGCAGCCAGGACGGGGGGAAGACAGATACGCAGTATTTT. This gives the protein CASSQDGGKTDTQYF.

The sample holds many counts of this clonotype. The V and J genes are TRBV27 and TRBJ2-7, with a possible D match to TRBD2 (6 bases). The CDR3 is 14 residues long. Trimming removed 3 bases at V and 0 bases at J, with 9 bases between. Germline CDR1 and CDR2: MNHEY and SMNVEV (reference sequence). In DNA form, the CDR3 reads TGTGCCAGCAGTTTTGCCGGGGGCTCCTACGAGCAGTACTTC. Protein product: CASSFAGGSYEQYF.

The rearrangement uses TRBV5-1 and TRBJ2-1, with D possibly called TRBD1 or TRBD2 (5 bases each). Germline V CDR1 and CDR2: SGHRS, YFSETQ. The CDR3 covers 14 residues. V was cut by 4 bases and J by 5 bases, with 13 bases left in between. The CDR3 DNA sequence: TGCGCCAGCAGCCCCGGGACCAGTAACAATGAGCAGTTCTTC. It translates to CASSPGTSNNEQFF.

This clonotype was recorded at least ten times. In DNA, the CDR3 is TGCAGTGCTCCCGGACAAGTTGAAGCTTTCTTT. Translated, it gives CSAPGQVEAFF. The genes are TRBV20-1 and TRBJ1-1, with D maybe TRBD1 (5 bases). V lost 5 bases, J lost 7 bases, and 11 bases lay in between. Per germline, CDR1 DFQATT and CDR2 SNEGSKA (reference sequence). This CDR3 has 11 amino acids.

This clonotype was seen once. Given a much more abundant clone one base away, this may be a read error. The chain joins TRBV7-9 to TRBJ1-2; 7 bases line up with TRBD1. CDR3 length: 15 residues. CDR1 and CDR2 from the germline V gene are SEHNR and FQNEAQ (reference sequence). CDR3 DNA sequence: TGTGCCAGCAGCTCGACAGGGAGGCAAGGCTATGGCTCCACCTTC. Translated, it gives CASSSTGRQGYGSTF.

This clonotype was counted at least ten times. The chain links TRBV7-2 to TRBJ2-2; possible D gene TRBD1, 5 bases. The CDR3 spans 21 residues. V was shortened by 3 bases and J by 4 bases, with 30 bases between the two germline ends. Germline-derived CDR1 and CDR2 are SGHTA and FQGNSA. The DNA for the CDR3 is TGTGCCAGCAGCTTGGGGCGGTTAAGCCACCTTAGAAGGACCGGCACCGGGGAGCTGTTTTTT. This encodes CASSLGRLSHLRRTGTGELFF.